The sequence of this T cell receptor beta chain was determined in a study of T cell changes during pregnancy in multiple sclerosis (dated by TCRdb to about 2019). Notes on the research overall: In women with multiple sclerosis, the researchers looked at how the T cell repertoire shifted as pregnancy progressed.

Preparation of the library involved the immunoSEQ multiplex PCR assay. Sourced from immuneACCESS, this table was stored by TCRdb with only in-frame sequences that have V and J called. A share of the clones is absent; for the studies checked, an unresolved V gene accounts for under half, and the remainder has no known explanation. The sample table lists fewer than 65,000 clones, more than 85% of them with a count of one. Just over 0.85% of the sample goes to the ten largest clones. This clone has a single count. What this receptor recognizes is not known. Within one base of it there is no much larger clone, and no base qualities were kept. Sequences SGHNT (CDR1) and YENEEA (CDR2) are obtained from the germline V gene. CDR3 length: 12 amino acids, cysteine to phenylalanine. CDR3 DNA only is kept here, 36 bases in frame from base 1. The trim is 5 bases for V and 6 bases for J, with a gap of 9 bases between the germline ends.

The sample consisted of peripheral blood, taken before pregnancy. This clonotype was obtained from a female donor with multiple sclerosis, enrolled in a pregnancy study. The rearrangement combines TRBV11-3 with TRBJ2-3; the D gene is possibly TRBD1, with 6 bases matching. The nucleotides read TGTGCCAGCAGCGAGAGGGGGGATACGCAGTATTTT. The encoded protein is CASSERGDTQYF.